This record concerns one T cell receptor beta chain sequence. The data stem from a study of T cells expressing NK-cell markers. TCRdb reanalyzed the 5' RACE reads and collapses them to one entry per CDR3 protein, without DNA. The sample spans about 180,000 distinct CDR3 sequences; the ten largest clones claim around 20%. CDR3 length: 12 residues. Germline V gene sequence: CDR1 KGHSH, CDR2 LQKENI. The specimen sequenced was blood T cells: a sorted CD56 or NKG2C T cell subset, CD4+ or CD8+ T cells, or bulk PBMC T cells (not recorded which). This TCR was sampled from a man aged 18-70 years in good health. V is TRBV18 and J is TRBJ1-2. The chain's CDR3 is CASSPGSGGYTF. Using reference TRBV18 and TRBJ1-2 for the parts outside the CDR3, the full variable domain is NAGVMQNPRHLVRRRGQEARLRCSPMKGHSHVYWYRQLPEEGLKFMVYLQKENIIDESGMPKERFSAEFPKEGPSILRIQQVVRGDSAAYFCASSPGSGGYTFGSGTRLTVV.